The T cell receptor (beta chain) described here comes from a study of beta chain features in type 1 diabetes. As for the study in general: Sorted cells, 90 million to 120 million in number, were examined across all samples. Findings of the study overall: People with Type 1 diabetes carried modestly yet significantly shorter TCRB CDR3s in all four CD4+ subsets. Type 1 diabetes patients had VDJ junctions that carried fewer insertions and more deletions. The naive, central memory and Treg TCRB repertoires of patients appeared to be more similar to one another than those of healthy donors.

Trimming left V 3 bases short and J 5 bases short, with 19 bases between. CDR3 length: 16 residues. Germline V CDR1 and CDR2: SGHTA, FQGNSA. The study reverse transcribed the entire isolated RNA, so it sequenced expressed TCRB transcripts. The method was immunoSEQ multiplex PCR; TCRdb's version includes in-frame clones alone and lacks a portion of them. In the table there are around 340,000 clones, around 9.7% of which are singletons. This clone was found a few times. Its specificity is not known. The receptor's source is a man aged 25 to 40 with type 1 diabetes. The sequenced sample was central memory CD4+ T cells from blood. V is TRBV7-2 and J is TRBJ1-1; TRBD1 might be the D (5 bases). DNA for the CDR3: TGTGCCAGCAGCTTCGCCGCAAGGGGCGGATGGACTGAAGCTTTCTTT. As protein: CASSFAARGGWTEAFF.